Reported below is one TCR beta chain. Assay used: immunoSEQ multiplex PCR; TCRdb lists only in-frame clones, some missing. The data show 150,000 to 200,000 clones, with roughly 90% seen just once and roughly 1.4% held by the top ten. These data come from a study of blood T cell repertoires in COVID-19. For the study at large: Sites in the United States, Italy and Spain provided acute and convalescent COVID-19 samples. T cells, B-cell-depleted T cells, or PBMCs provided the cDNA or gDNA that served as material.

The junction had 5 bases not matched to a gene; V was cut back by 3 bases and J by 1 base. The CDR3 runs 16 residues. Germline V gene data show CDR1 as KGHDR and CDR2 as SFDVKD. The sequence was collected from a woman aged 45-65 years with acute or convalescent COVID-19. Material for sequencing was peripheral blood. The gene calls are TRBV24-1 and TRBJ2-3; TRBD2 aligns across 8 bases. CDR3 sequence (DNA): TGTGCCACCAGTGATCCTCAACTAGCGGGCACAGATACGCAGTATTTT. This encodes CATSDPQLAGTDTQYF.